Below, 11 T cell receptor beta chains from the same sample are listed, as sequenced in a study of blood T cell repertoires in COVID-19. Using immunoSEQ multiplex PCR, the repertoire was profiled, and TCRdb retains in-frame clones only, with some absent. The sample records roughly 150,000 clones, approximately 87% being singletons. The sample comprised peripheral blood. These receptors were taken from a human donor in a cohort sampled during active COVID-19.

V is TRBV6-2 or TRBV6-3 and J is TRBJ1-2; 7 bases fit TRBD1. V trimming: 2 bases; J trimming: 5 bases; junction bases outside the gene matches: 2. CDR3 length: 13 residues. Germline CDR1 reads MNHEY; CDR2 reads SVGEGT. CDR3 sequence reads: CASSYATGYGYTF. In DNA form, the CDR3 reads TGTGCCAGCAGTTACGCGACAGGGTATGGCTACACCTTC.

The genes are TRBV6-5 and TRBJ2-2; D unclear. The CDR3 consists of 12 residues. Germline values: CDR1 MNHEY, CDR2 SVGAGI. Trimming stripped 8 bases from V and 0 bases from J, with 4 bases between. CDR3 DNA sequence: TGTGCCAGCGCGGCGAACACCGGGGAGCTGTTTTTT. It translates to CASAANTGELFF.

V gene TRBV5-1 combines with J gene TRBJ2-2; the D is unclear. V was pared by 1 base and J by 5 bases, with 6 bases between. The CDR3 runs to 13 residues. The germline CDR1 and CDR2 sequences are SGHRS and YFSETQ. CDR3 nucleotide sequence: TGCGCCAGCAGCTTGACGGTTACCGGGGAGCTGTTTTTT. The encoded protein is CASSLTVTGELFF.

This clone was detected many times. At one end, the junction sequence differs from germline, possibly due to a read error. The V and J genes are TRBV7-7 and TRBJ2-7; 7 bases line up with TRBD1. CDR3 length: 13 amino acids. Per the germline V gene, CDR1 is SSHAT and CDR2 is FNYEAQ (reference sequence). This CDR3 reads CASSSQEGARKYF. The CDR3 DNA reads as TGTGCTAGCAGCTCCCAAGAGGGGGCCAGGAAGTACTTC.

J is TRBJ2-1 and V is TRBV12-5, with D possibly matching TRBD2 (5 bases). The CDR3 extends over 13 amino acids. The ends were cut back, 4 bases at V and 7 bases at J, with 11 bases in the middle. The germline CDR1 and CDR2 sequences are LGHNT and FRNRAP. The CDR3 sequence: CASGSTPGNEQFF. CDR3 nucleotide sequence: TGTGCTAGTGGTTCCACGCCGGGGAATGAGCAGTTCTTC.

This clone has only a few counts. The V gene is TRBV6-2 or TRBV6-3, the J gene TRBJ2-1; possibly TRBD2 for D (6 bases). With 2 bases removed from V and 12 bases from J, the gap between germline ends came to 14 bases. This CDR3 comprises 13 residues. The germline V gene has CDR1 MNHEY and CDR2 SVGEGT. As DNA, the CDR3 is TGTGCCAGCAGTTACCATGGCGGGGAGGTGCAGTTCTTC. Protein: CASSYHGGEVQFF.

V usage is TRBV7-2 and J usage is TRBJ1-1; D is unclear. Trimming shortened V by 6 bases and J by 1 base, and 9 bases separated the two germline ends. The CDR3 totals 13 residues. The germline V gene encodes CDR1 SGHTA and CDR2 FQGNSA. This CDR3 reads CASSYQWNTEAFF. The DNA of the CDR3 is TGTGCCAGCAGTTATCAGTGGAACACTGAAGCTTTCTTT.

This clone occurred once. The chain joins TRBV7-9 to TRBJ1-1; D is unclear. This CDR3 spans 14 amino acids. V was shortened by 0 bases and J by 0 bases, with 5 bases between the two germline ends. Per germline, CDR1 SEHNR and CDR2 FQNEAQ (reference sequence). This CDR3 is CASSLAPVNTEAFF. The CDR3 region has the DNA TGTGCCAGCAGCTTAGCCCCAGTGAACACTGAAGCTTTCTTT.

The table lists this clone with a few counts. The rearrangement joins TRBV19 to TRBJ1-6; D perhaps matches TRBD1 (6 bases). Trimming took 7 bases from V and 8 from J, leaving 18 bases between them. This CDR3 region has 15 residues. The germline CDR1 and CDR2 sequences are LNHDA and SQIVND (reference sequence). The CDR3 nucleotides read TGTGCCAGTACCTCACCCGGGACACAATATTCACCCCTCCACTTT. This sequence encodes CASTSPGTQYSPLHF.

The genes are TRBV19 and TRBJ2-5; D may be TRBD2 (5 bases). Between the trimmed V and J ends, which lost 7 bases and 4 bases, there was a span of 19 bases. This CDR3 contains 15 residues. The germline V gene has CDR1 LNHDA and CDR2 SQIVND (reference sequence). The CDR3 DNA follows: TGTGCCAGTATGAGTGGGTCGGGGTTCCCAGAGACCCAGTACTTC. Its translation is CASMSGSGFPETQYF.

The chain carries TRBV24-1 and TRBJ2-2; a weak D match, TRBD1 (5 bases). This CDR3 is built from 14 residues. With 7 bases removed from V and 5 bases from J, the gap between germline ends came to 13 bases. Germline lookup yields CDR1 KGHDR and CDR2 SFDVKD. CDR3 loop: CATRSQGETGELFF. The CDR3 region has the DNA TGTGCCACCAGGAGTCAGGGCGAGACCGGGGAGCTGTTTTTT.